Listed below are T cell receptor beta chains from one sample, sequenced in a study of T-cell memory formation after mild COVID-19. MiXCR, applied by TCRdb to the 5' RACE reads, yields one record per CDR3 protein. The sample contains hundreds of thousands of distinct CDR3 sequences, roughly 22% of which appear only once. The sample was PBMCs or a T cell subset sorted from them (not recorded which). Source of these receptors: an adult woman who had mild COVID-19 (a few samples of this study predate the infection). Cell type and time point are not known. Both conserved end residues are part of each CDR3. D genes are given only for firm matches. A clone size is listed for some rows: how often the clone was seen (once, few, many), or a class if it is expanded.

TRBJ2-3 TRBV18 - many TGTGCCAGCTCACCACCGGGCCCAGATACGCAGTATTTT CASSPPGPDTQYF
TRBJ1-2 TRBV19 TRBD1 - TGTGCCAGTAGACATACAGGGGGCCCCCCTGGCTACACCTTC CASRHTGGPPGYTF
TRBJ2-3 TRBV15 TRBD2 few TGTGCCACCCCGCCCCTGAGACTAGCGGAAAGCACAGATACGCAGTATTTT CATPPLRLAESTDTQYF
TRBJ2-5 TRBV20-1 - - TGCAGTTGCAACCCCGCGGCCTCGAGGCCCCAGTACTTC CSCNPAASRPQYF
TRBJ2-1 TRBV29-1 TRBD2 - TGCAGCGTTTCCGGGACTAACCAGAATGAGCAGTTCTTC CSVSGTNQNEQFF
TRBJ1-6 TRBV10-3 TRBD1 - TGTGCCATCAGTGGGACAGGGCGTAATTCACCCCTCCACTTT CAISGTGRNSPLHF
TRBJ2-6 TRBV7-8 - - TGTGCCAGCAGCTTAGCGCTAGTGGGGGACTCTGGGGCCAACGTCCTGACTTTC CASSLALVGDSGANVLTF
TRBJ2-5 TRBV13 - few TGTGCCAGCAGCGAACGGGGGTCGAAAGAGACCCAGTACTTC CASSERGSKETQYF
TRBJ2-5 TRBV11-2 TRBD2 - TGTGCCAGCAGCTTATATCACGGAGCGGGGGGGCAGGAGACCCAGTACTTC CASSLYHGAGGQETQYF
TRBJ1-3 TRBV7-2 - - TGTGCCAGCAGCTTCCGCTCCTCGGGAGCGGTTGGAAACACCATATATTTT CASSFRSSGAVGNTIYF
TRBJ1-1 TRBV5-6 - - TGTGCCAGCAGCTTGGGCAGGGTTGCTTTCTTT CASSLGRVAFF
TRBJ2-7 TRBV19 TRBD1 many TGTGCCACGCGACCGGGACAGGGCTACGAGCAGTACTTC CATRPGQGYEQYF
TRBJ1-4 TRBV27 - - TGTGCCAGCAGTTTAAGACGAAATGAAAAACTGTTTTTT CASSLRRNEKLFF
TRBJ2-7 TRBV25-1 TRBD1 few TGTGCCAGCAGTGTGGACAGGGTTCCCTACGAGCAGTACTTC CASSVDRVPYEQYF
TRBJ1-4 TRBV2 - - TGTGCCAGCAGTGAGGACATTTCTCCCCCTGAAAAACTGTTTTTT CASSEDISPPEKLFF
TRBJ2-1 TRBV7-6 - - TGTGCCAGCAGCGCCGGGACTGATGAGCAGTTCTTC CASSAGTDEQFF
TRBJ1-2 TRBV13 TRBD1 - TGTGCCAGCAGCTTAGTCTTGGACAGGGGAGGCTACACCTTC CASSLVLDRGGYTF
TRBJ2-3 TRBV25-1 - few TGTGCCAGCAGTGAAAGTTCGGTGTCGGATACGCAGTATTTT CASSESSVSDTQYF
TRBJ1-2 TRBV7-2 - few TGTGCCAGCAGCGGGGGACTTTCCTATGGCTACACCTTC CASSGGLSYGYTF
TRBJ1-2 TRBV6-5 TRBD1 - TGTGCCAGCAGACGGGACAGCAACTATGGCTACACCTTC CASRRDSNYGYTF
TRBJ1-1 TRBV19 TRBD1 - TGTGCCAGTAGAGGCAGGGGGCTAGAGGACACTGAAGCTTTCTTT CASRGRGLEDTEAFF
TRBJ1-1 TRBV12-5 - few TGTGCCCAGACAGCTCACACTGAAGCTTTCTTT CAQTAHTEAFF
TRBJ2-3 TRBV2 - few TGTGCCAGCAGTGAACAAGCGGGTTTCACAGATACGCAGTATTTT CASSEQAGFTDTQYF
TRBJ2-3 TRBV7-9 TRBD2 few TGTGCCAGCAGCTTAGTTAGCGGGAGAACAGATACGCAGTATTTT CASSLVSGRTDTQYF
TRBJ2-5 TRBV7-9 - - TGTGCCAGCTCCGGCCGGGGACAGACCCAGTACTTC CASSGRGQTQYF
TRBJ2-7 TRBV5-1 - few TGCGCCAGCAGCTTGTATCAGGAGCCGTCCTACTACGAGCAGTACTTC CASSLYQEPSYYEQYF
TRBJ1-2 TRBV5-1 - few TGCGCCAGCAGCTTGGATATAGGGGCAGACTATGGCTACACCTTC CASSLDIGADYGYTF
TRBJ2-5 TRBV12-3/TRBV12-4 - - TGTGCCAGCAGTCCACCCTCTCAGACCCAGTACTTC CASSPPSQTQYF
TRBJ1-2 TRBV3-1 - - TGTGCCAGCAGCCAATACGAGGGGAACTATGGCTACACCTTC CASSQYEGNYGYTF
TRBJ2-1 TRBV5-1 TRBD2 - TGCGCCAGCAGCTTGTCTACTAGCGGGAGGGCTGGGGACAATGAGCAGTTCTTC CASSLSTSGRAGDNEQFF
TRBJ2-7 TRBV4-1 TRBD1 - TGCGCCAGCAGTCCAGGGGGGACAGGGGTCTACGAGCAGTACTTC CASSPGGTGVYEQYF
TRBJ2-3 TRBV6-6 TRBD2 few TGTGCCAGCAGTTCTTTGACTAGCGGAACCCGGCGCGGAGATACGCAGTATTTT CASSSLTSGTRRGDTQYF
TRBJ2-5 TRBV3-1 - many TGTGCCAGCAGCCGACTAGGGGGGGAGACCCAGTACTTC CASSRLGGETQYF
TRBJ1-4 TRBV7-8 TRBD1 few TGTGCCAGCAGCTCCCTCTCCGACAGGGAGAATGAAAAACTGTTTTTT CASSSLSDRENEKLFF
TRBJ1-5 TRBV12-3/TRBV12-4 - - TGTGCCAGCAGTTCGTCGGGCGGCCGGGCCTATAGCAATCAGCCCCAGCATTTT CASSSSGGRAYSNQPQHF
TRBJ2-7 TRBV9 - few TGTGCCAGCAGCGTAGAAGGACTGCTTCGCGAGCAGTACTTC CASSVEGLLREQYF
TRBJ2-1 TRBV6-5 TRBD2 - TGTGCCAGCAGTAGCGGGAGAAGCCCATACAATGAGCAGTTCTTC CASSSGRSPYNEQFF
TRBJ2-3 TRBV5-1 - - TGCGCCAGCAGCTTGGCCGGGTGGAGTGTGGAGGTGGATACGCAGTATTTT CASSLAGWSVEVDTQYF
TRBJ2-7 TRBV7-8 TRBD1 many TGTGCCAGCAGCTTAGGTCCCGACAGGGCCTACGAGCAGTACTTC CASSLGPDRAYEQYF
TRBJ2-1 TRBV2 TRBD2 - TGTGCCAGCAGTGAAGGACTAGCGGGAGAGTACAATGAGCAGTTCTTC CASSEGLAGEYNEQFF
TRBJ2-1 TRBV19 - few TGTGCCACGTCCCGGGACGGTTACAATGAGCAGTTCTTC CATSRDGYNEQFF
TRBJ1-2 TRBV5-1 - few TGCGCCAGCAGCGTCGACAGGACATATGGCTACACCTTC CASSVDRTYGYTF
TRBJ2-3 TRBV29-1 TRBD2 few TGCAGCGTTGTGGGGGTGACTAGCGGGATTGAGGATACGCAGTATTTT CSVVGVTSGIEDTQYF
TRBJ2-1 TRBV24-1 TRBD2 few TGTGCCACCAGTGATCATAGGACTAGCGGGAGGAATGAGCAGTTCTTC CATSDHRTSGRNEQFF
TRBJ2-1 TRBV6-1 - few TGTGCCAGCAGTGAAATAGCTGACAATGAGCAGTTCTTC CASSEIADNEQFF
TRBJ2-5 TRBV7-2 - few TGTGCCAGCAGCTTAGAGGTGCAGGGGATCTTTGAGAAGACCCAGTACTTC CASSLEVQGIFEKTQYF
TRBJ1-1 TRBV30 - few TGTGCCTGGAAAGGGGGGAACACTGAAGCTTTCTTT CAWKGGNTEAFF
TRBJ2-1 TRBV7-3 - few TGTGCCAGCAGCTTATTTCAGGGTCTGAGTGAGCAGTTCTTC CASSLFQGLSEQFF
TRBJ1-6 TRBV2 - - TGTGCCAGCAGTGAAGCGCTACCCGGGGTCGCTTATAATTCACCCCTCCACTTT CASSEALPGVAYNSPLHF
TRBJ2-5 TRBV29-1 - few TGCAGCGCCCAAGGAGCGGGAGAGACCCAGTACTTC CSAQGAGETQYF
TRBJ1-1 TRBV9 - - TGTGCCAGCAGCGTAGACCGGTTGACCACTGAAGCTTTCTTT CASSVDRLTTEAFF
TRBJ1-2 TRBV12-3/TRBV12-4 - - TGTGCCAGCAGTTTGGTGGGACATGCGGGCGGCTACACCTTC CASSLVGHAGGYTF
TRBJ2-5 TRBV5-1 TRBD2 - TGCGCCAGCAGCAGGGGACTAGCGGGGGCTCTAATCGAGACCCAGTACTTC CASSRGLAGALIETQYF